This T cell receptor (beta chain) was sequenced during a study of early T cells in non-severe SARS-CoV-2 infection. Trimming shortened V by 10 bases and J by 2 bases, and 12 bases separated the two germline ends. This CDR3 comprises 14 residues. Germline lookup yields CDR1 MDHEN and CDR2 SYDVKM. Attachment of unique molecular identifiers was made to individual cDNA molecules. TCRdb re-derived calls from the 5' RACE reads in MiXCR, one entry per CDR3 protein. Of tens of thousands of distinct CDR3 sequences detected, approximately 13% appear once; the ten largest clones hold about 8.5%. The sequence derives from an adult who was a healthcare worker with PCR-confirmed SARS-CoV-2 infection or an uninfected control (not recorded which). Sample: whole blood. This chain joins TRBV28 and TRBJ1-6; D is unclear. CDR3 amino acids: CATSFPTYNSPLHF. The CDR3, as DNA: TGTGCCACGTCATTCCCAACCTATAATTCACCCCTCCACTTT.